This T cell receptor beta chain was captured by sequencing in a study of tumor-infiltrating lymphocytes in primary liver carcinoma. The CDR3 sequence is 15 residues long. CDR1 and CDR2 from the germline V gene are MDHEN and SYDVKM. This clonotype appeared once. It may be a read error: a sequence one base away is much more abundant. Unsorted bulk tissue, roughly 20-32 mg of it, served as the source for co-extraction of RNA and DNA. Samples were taken from five separate regions of every tumor. A primer matching the constant region was used to make TCR beta cDNA from approximately 0.55 ug of total RNA. ARM-PCR, slightly modified, supplied the TCR beta libraries through three nested multiplex PCR rounds. Forward primers for TRBV1-TRBV30 and a C-beta reverse primer served the first two PCR rounds, at about 10 cycles each. TCRdb re-derived calls from the multiplex PCR reads in MiXCR, one entry per CDR3 protein. The repertoire has approximately 120,000 distinct CDR3 sequences, 64% of them found once; the top ten carry roughly 8%.

This TCR derives from a woman aged 60-75 years with primary liver carcinoma and hepatitis B virus infection. The sample consisted of liver tumor tissue from sampling region 3. Subset defined: tumor region T3, left-lateral pole. The chain is built from TRBV28 and TRBJ2-1; 13 bases fit TRBD2. CDR3 bases: TGTACCAGCAGTTTAACTAGCGGGAGGGCCAGGGAGCAGTTCTTC. Its protein product is CTSSLTSGRAREQFF.